This TCR beta chain is drawn from a study of control samples from healthy donors and cancer patients. Clones were read by immunoSEQ multiplex PCR, and TCRdb kept only the in-frame ones, dropping some. Among 53,000 or so clones listed, roughly nine tenths were seen once. This TCR was recovered from a man between 60 and 75 years old with head and neck cancer. Material for sequencing was PBMCs.

The CDR3 nucleotides are TGCGCCAGCAGCTTGGTGGAGGGTGTCGCCGGGGAGCTGTTTTTT. Protein: CASSLVEGVAGELFF. V gene TRBV5-1 combines with J gene TRBJ2-2; D perhaps matches TRBD2 (6 bases). Germline-derived CDR1 and CDR2 are SGHRS and YFSETQ. The V end was cut by 0 bases, the J end by 6 bases, with 12 bases between. The CDR3 runs 15 residues. Supplemented by reference TRBV5-1 and TRBJ2-2, the full variable domain reads KAGVTQTPRYLIKTRGQQVTLSCSPISGHRSVSWYQQTPGQGLQFLFEYFSETQRNKGNFPGRFSGRQFSNSRSEMNVSTLELGDSALYLCASSLVEGVAGELFFGEGSRLTVL.